This TCR beta chain was sequenced during a study of Graves' ophthalmopathy and Graves' hyperthyroidism. This clonotype was counted many times. The germline CDR1 and CDR2 sequences are LNHDA and SQIVND (reference sequence). Trimming removed 0 bases from V and 7 bases from J, with 19 bases in between. The CDR3 is 17 residues long. Establishment of the diagnosis relied upon clinical symptoms, serum thyroxine, TRAb, thyroid ultrasound and orbital computed tomography. The authors amplified TCR beta CDR3 regions from RNA transcripts. After a first-round RT-PCR with HTBI primers, a second-round multiplex PCR was run. Via MiXCR, TCRdb re-called the multiplex PCR reads, giving one row per CDR3 protein. The profile shows about 740,000 distinct CDR3 sequences, roughly two fifths of them singletons.

The V and J genes are TRBV19 and TRBJ1-5; D unresolved. This clonotype was obtained from an adult man with Graves' ophthalmopathy. Sample: peripheral blood. The CDR3 nucleotides are TGTGCCAGTAGTATAGAGATCGGTTTCGGGTCCGGGCAGCCCCAGCATTTT. Encoded protein: CASSIEIGFGSGQPQHF.